This T cell receptor (beta chain) was obtained from a study of blood T cell repertoires in COVID-19. The wider study: Samples came from the United States, Italy and Spain, spanning acute and convalescent COVID-19.

Recruitment covered about two dozen US areas and drew participants whose ages spanned about 18 to 95 years. TCRdb's copy holds only in-frame clones and misses some; the assay was immunoSEQ multiplex PCR. The data hold 200,000 to 250,000 clones, with just under 85% observed a single time. The CDR3 has 15 amino acids. V dropped 1 base and J dropped 5 bases, with 14 bases sitting between them. Per germline, CDR1 SGHKS and CDR2 YYEKEE (reference sequence). This chain connects TRBV5-5 to TRBJ2-3; D possibly corresponds to TRBD1 (6 bases). The sequencing sample was made of PBMCs or T cells enriched from blood (not recorded which). This sequence originates from a woman aged 40 to 50 with acute COVID-19. Here the CDR3 reads CASSLLDRGRDTQYF. The CDR3 coding sequence is TGTGCCAGCAGCTTGTTGGACAGAGGAAGAGATACGCAGTATTTT.